The source of this T cell receptor (beta chain) is a study of blood T cell repertoires in COVID-19. V lost 1 base and J 0 bases, leaving 12 bases between the germline ends. CDR1 is SGHTA and CDR2 is FQGNSA in the germline V gene. The length of the CDR3 is 16 residues. Sequencing used immunoSEQ multiplex PCR; TCRdb keeps in-frame clones, though not all of them. The sample has 95,000 to 150,000 clones, 82% seen once. The sequenced sample consisted of peripheral blood. J is TRBJ1-2 and V is TRBV7-2; D remains unclear. The TCR sequence derives from a woman in her 70s with acute or convalescent COVID-19. CDR3 sequence reads: CASSLVQAKANYGYTF. CDR3 nucleotides: TGTGCCAGCAGCTTAGTGCAGGCGAAAGCTAACTATGGCTACACCTTC.